This T cell receptor beta chain stems from a study of cytomegalovirus exposure and HLA in healthy donors. Germline V CDR1 and CDR2: SNHLY, FYNNEI. Trimming left V 2 bases short and J 0 bases short, with 8 bases between. The CDR3 spans 15 residues. With regard to this clone: Its antigen is currently unknown.

13 Jbeta primers and 60 Vbeta primers were used for the PCR. Sequencing was performed with immunoSEQ multiplex PCR; in TCRdb, only in-frame clones are kept and a portion is missing. This sample has approximately 130,000 clones, with 80% to 90% found just once. Study-wide findings and caveats: In a later analysis, DRB1 alleles had the most associated TCRs; HLA-C alleles the fewest.

In nominal health when sampled, donors likely had unrecorded immune exposures nonetheless. The rearrangement links TRBV2 to TRBJ1-3; D is possibly TRBD1 (5 bases). The clonotype was recovered from a woman aged 40-49 years in good health and CMV-seropositive. Sequenced sample: PBMCs. DNA of the CDR3: TGTGCCAGCAGTGAAACAGGCTACTCTGGAAACACCATATATTTT. This translates into CASSETGYSGNTIYF. The full variable domain, with the rest looked up from reference TRBV2 and TRBJ1-3, is EPEVTQTPSHQVTQMGQEVILRCVPISNHLYFYWYRQILGQKVEFLVSFYNNEISEKSEIFDDQFSVERPDGSNFTLKIRSTKLEDSAMYFCASSETGYSGNTIYFGEGSWLTVV.